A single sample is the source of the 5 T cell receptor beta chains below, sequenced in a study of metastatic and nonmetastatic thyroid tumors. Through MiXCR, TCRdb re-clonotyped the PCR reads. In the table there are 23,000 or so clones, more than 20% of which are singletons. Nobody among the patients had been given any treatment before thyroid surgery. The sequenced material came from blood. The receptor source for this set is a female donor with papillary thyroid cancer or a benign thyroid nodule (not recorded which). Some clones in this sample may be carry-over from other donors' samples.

The CDR3 region has the DNA TGCAGTGCTCGGTACAGGGGCAGCCCCTACGAGCAGTACTTC. This translates into CSARYRGSPYEQYF. This chain connects TRBV20-1 to TRBJ2-7; TRBD1 matches 7 bases. Looked up from germline, CDR1 is DFQATT and CDR2 is SNEGSKA (reference sequence). The junction had 9 bases not matched to a gene; V was cut back by 5 bases and J by 2 bases. The CDR3 contains 14 residues.

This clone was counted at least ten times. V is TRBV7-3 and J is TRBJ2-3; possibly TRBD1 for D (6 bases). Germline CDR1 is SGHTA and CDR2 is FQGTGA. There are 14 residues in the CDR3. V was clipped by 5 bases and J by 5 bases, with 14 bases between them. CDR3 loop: CASSPGVGGDTQYF. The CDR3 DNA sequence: TGTGCCAGCAGCCCAGGGGTGGGCGGAGATACGCAGTATTTT.

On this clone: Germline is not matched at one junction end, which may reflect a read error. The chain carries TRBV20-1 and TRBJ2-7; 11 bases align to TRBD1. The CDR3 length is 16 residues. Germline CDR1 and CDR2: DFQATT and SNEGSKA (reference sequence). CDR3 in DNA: TGCAGTGCTAGTTCCGAGCGGGACAGGGGGGCCTACGTGCAGTACTTC. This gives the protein CSASSERDRGAYVQYF.

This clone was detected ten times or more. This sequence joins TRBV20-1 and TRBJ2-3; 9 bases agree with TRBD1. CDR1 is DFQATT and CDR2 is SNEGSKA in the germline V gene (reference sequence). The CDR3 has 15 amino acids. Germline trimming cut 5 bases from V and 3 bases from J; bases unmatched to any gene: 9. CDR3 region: CSAGDRERGTDTQYF. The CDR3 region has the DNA TGCAGTGCTGGGGACAGGGAAAGGGGGACAGATACGCAGTATTTT.

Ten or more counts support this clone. CDR3 in DNA: TGTGCCAGTAGTATGAGCGGTGAGACCCAGTACTTC. The encoded protein is CASSMSGETQYF. The chain recombines TRBV19 with TRBJ2-5; D possibly corresponds to TRBD2 (5 bases). The germline V gene has CDR1 LNHDA and CDR2 SQIVND (reference sequence). V dropped 3 bases and J dropped 5 bases, with 7 bases sitting between them. CDR3 length equals 12 residues.